The 26 T cell receptor beta chains below come from one sample, sequenced in a study of cytomegalovirus exposure and HLA in healthy donors. PCR amplification relied on 60 Vbeta primers (plus 13 Jbeta primers). Assay: immunoSEQ multiplex PCR; the TCRdb copy retains only in-frame clones and omits some. Across about 170,000 clones, the top ten clones capture 1% to 1.5% of the sample. The sequenced material came from PBMCs. Receptor source: a woman aged 55 to 70 in good health and CMV-seronegative.

The chain joins TRBV2 to TRBJ1-4; perhaps TRBD1 as D (5 bases). The CDR3 has 16 residues. Germline assignment: CDR1 SNHLY and CDR2 FYNNEI. V was pared by 7 bases and J by 5 bases, with 20 bases between. DNA for the CDR3: TGTGCCAGCACCCAAACCAGTAGGGGTCCCAATGAAAAACTGTTTTTT. It specifies CASTQTSRGPNEKLFF.

This chain uses TRBV7-3 with TRBJ2-1, with D possibly TRBD2 on 6 matching bases. Trimming left V 5 bases short and J 6 bases short, with 14 bases between. Germline V gene sequence: CDR1 SGHTA, CDR2 FQGTGA. CDR3 size: 14 residues. CDR3: CASSDGGSVNEQFF. CDR3 bases: TGTGCCAGCAGCGACGGGGGTTCCGTCAATGAGCAGTTCTTC.

This chain connects TRBV6-6 to TRBJ2-3; TRBD2 matches 11 bases. This CDR3 is 16 amino acids long. Trimming at V came to 2 bases and at J to 0 bases, leaving 1 base not matched to a gene. Germline V gives CDR1 MNHNY, CDR2 SVGAGI (reference sequence). In nucleotides, the CDR3 is TGTGCCAGCAGTTACCGACTAGCGGGGAGCACAGATACGCAGTATTTT. As protein: CASSYRLAGSTDTQYF.

This chain links TRBV9 with TRBJ2-6; 9 bases are a match to TRBD1. Germline V lookup: CDR1 SGDLS, CDR2 YYNGEE. Losses at the gene ends were 5 bases for V and 4 bases for J; bases not matched to a gene: 10. The CDR3 sequence is 17 residues long. CDR3 in amino acids: CASRRTGAGLGANVLTF. In nucleotides, the CDR3 is TGTGCCAGCAGAAGGACAGGGGCAGGATTGGGGGCCAACGTCCTGACTTTC.

Of note for this clone: Its ends do not fully match the called genes, so a read error is possible. The chain links TRBV6-4 to TRBJ2-1; the D gene is possibly TRBD2 (5 bases). Germline-derived CDR1 and CDR2 are MRHNA and SNTAGT. The CDR3 is 14 residues long. Written as DNA, the CDR3 is TGTGCCAGCCGTGACTTAACGGGGTCCAATGAGCAGTTCTTC. As protein: CASRDLTGSNEQFF.

The chain joins TRBV19 to TRBJ1-5, with 7 bases that match TRBD1. The CDR3 contains 15 residues. The ends lost 7 bases at V and 5 bases at J; junction bases unmatched: 11. Germline V CDR1 and CDR2: LNHDA, SQIVND (reference sequence). Here the CDR3 DNA reads TGTGCCAGTAATATTTTGGGACAGCCCCATCAGCCCCAGCATTTT. Its protein product is CASNILGQPHQPQHF.

V usage is TRBV5-1 and J usage is TRBJ2-7; TRBD2 might be the D (5 bases). This CDR3 contains 16 residues. Germline V gene data show CDR1 as SGHRS and CDR2 as YFSETQ. Trimming removed 2 bases at V and 2 bases at J, with 17 bases between. The CDR3 DNA reads TGCGCCAGCAGCTTCGGCGGGCTGCGGGCGGCCTACGAGCAGTACTTC. It codes for CASSFGGLRAAYEQYF.

The CDR3 loop is CASSPTSGTDTQYF. CDR3 DNA sequence: TGTGCCAGCAGTCCCACTAGCGGCACAGATACGCAGTATTTT. J is TRBJ2-3 and V is TRBV6-1, with 7 bases that match TRBD2. The CDR3 runs to 14 residues. Germline V gene sequence: CDR1 MNHNS, CDR2 SASEGT. Trimming at V came to 5 bases and at J to 1 base, leaving 3 bases not matched to a gene.

The chain couples TRBV7-6 to TRBJ1-1; TRBD1 agrees at 7 bases. J lost 8 bases, V lost 6 bases, and 9 bases had no gene match. The CDR3 covers 13 residues. The germline CDR1 and CDR2 sequences are SGHVS and FNYEAQ. The CDR3 DNA follows: TGTGCCAGCAGTCGAGGGACAGATCGCGAAGCTTTCTTT. Its protein is CASSRGTDREAFF.

The chain combines TRBV2 with TRBJ2-7; 13 positions agree with TRBD2. The CDR3 extends over 17 amino acids. The ends lost 1 base at V and 6 bases at J; junction bases unmatched: 9. The V gene's germline CDR1 is SNHLY and CDR2 FYNNEI. The CDR3 protein is CASSEVIVGTSGTEQYF. In nucleotides, the CDR3 is TGTGCCAGCAGTGAAGTAATAGTCGGGACTAGCGGGACCGAGCAGTACTTC.

The chain is built from TRBV7-2 and TRBJ2-1, with D perhaps matching TRBD2 (5 bases). This CDR3 is built from 13 residues. CDR1 and CDR2 (germline): SGHTA, FQGNSA. Trimming pared 4 bases from V and 4 bases from J, leaving 8 bases between. This CDR3 reads CASSSEVYNEQFF. CDR3 sequence (DNA): TGTGCCAGCAGCTCGGAGGTATACAATGAGCAGTTCTTC.

V usage is TRBV7-9 and J usage is TRBJ1-5; no firm D call. The germline gives CDR1 SEHNR, CDR2 FQNEAQ (reference sequence). Trimming cost V 1 base and J 4 bases, with 8 bases left between them. This CDR3 has 14 residues. In DNA form, the CDR3 reads TGTGCCAGCAGCTTAGTAGGAGAAAATCAGCCCCAGCATTTT. Residues: CASSLVGENQPQHF.

The chain uses TRBV11-2 and TRBJ2-2, with TRBD1 identical over 7 bases. The V segment lost 2 bases and the J segment 7 bases; nucleotides outside the gene matches: 13. Germline loops: CDR1 SGHAT, CDR2 FQNNGV. The CDR3 is 17 residues long. CDR3: CASSLRRGQALGGELFF. DNA of the CDR3: TGTGCCAGCAGCTTAAGGCGCGGACAGGCTCTTGGCGGGGAGCTGTTTTTT.

The CDR3 sequence is CASRPLSGTEAYNEQFF. The CDR3 DNA reads as TGTGCCAGCAGACCCCTTTCCGGGACAGAAGCCTACAATGAGCAGTTCTTC. V is TRBV11-1 and J is TRBJ2-1; 7 nucleotides align to TRBD1. This CDR3 comprises 17 residues. The V gene end was trimmed by 6 bases and the J gene end by 2 bases; junction bases not matched to a gene: 13. Germline-derived CDR1 and CDR2 are SGHAT and FQDESV (reference sequence).

The gene calls are TRBV6-5 and TRBJ1-6, with D maybe TRBD1 (5 bases). Deletions cut 6 bases from V and 5 bases from J, with 11 bases between. This CDR3 is 14 amino acids long. Per the germline V gene, CDR1 is MNHEY and CDR2 is SVGAGI. The CDR3 nucleotides read TGTGCCAGCAGCCCAACGGGGGATAATTCACCCCTCCACTTT. Translated: CASSPTGDNSPLHF.

The chain uses TRBV2 and TRBJ2-3, with D possibly being TRBD1 (6 bases). Germline values: CDR1 SNHLY, CDR2 FYNNEI. The CDR3 is made up of 16 amino acids. Trimming took off 1 base at V and 2 bases at J, with 13 bases between the two ends. CDR3 region: CASSEEQGTLTDTQYF. The CDR3 DNA sequence: TGTGCCAGCAGTGAAGAGCAGGGGACCCTCACAGATACGCAGTATTTT.

The V gene is TRBV5-1, the J gene TRBJ1-1; 11 bases map to TRBD1. CDR1 and CDR2 from the germline V gene are SGHRS and YFSETQ. With 0 bases clipped from V and 5 bases from J, the junction kept 18 bases outside the gene matches. This CDR3 has 20 residues. The CDR3 sequence is CASSLGIRGQGAQVRTEAFF. CDR3 in DNA: TGCGCCAGCAGCTTGGGTATAAGAGGACAGGGGGCTCAGGTACGGACTGAAGCTTTCTTT.

The gene calls are TRBV18 and TRBJ1-4, with D tentatively TRBD1 (6 bases). Looked up from germline, CDR1 is KGHSH and CDR2 is LQKENI. The V gene lost 2 bases and the J gene lost 8 bases, with 9 bases spanning the gap. The CDR3 extends over 13 amino acids. The CDR3 nucleotides read TGTGCCAGCTCACCAGACAGGCAGGAAAAACTGTTTTTT. Amino acid sequence: CASSPDRQEKLFF.

The V and J genes are TRBV7-8 and TRBJ1-3, with D unresolved. CDR1 SGHVS and CDR2 FQNEAQ come from the germline V gene. The V gene lost 4 bases and the J gene lost 0 bases, with 4 bases spanning the gap. This CDR3 is 13 amino acids long. CDR3 sequence reads: CASSSNSGNTIYF. The CDR3 DNA reads TGTGCCAGCAGCTCCAACTCTGGAAACACCATATATTTT.

This chain links TRBV5-1 with TRBJ2-5, with 10 bases matching TRBD1. The V gene end was trimmed by 6 bases and the J gene end by 3 bases; junction bases not matched to a gene: 5. Germline CDR1 is SGHRS and CDR2 is YFSETQ. CDR3 size: 14 residues. The CDR3 spells CASTVTGGEETQYF. The DNA for the CDR3 is TGCGCCAGCACCGTGACAGGGGGCGAAGAGACCCAGTACTTC.

This chain connects TRBV7-8 to TRBJ2-1, with D possibly TRBD2 on 6 matching bases. The CDR3 totals 14 residues. Trimming left V 5 bases short and J 5 bases short, with 13 bases between. Germline V lookup: CDR1 SGHVS, CDR2 FQNEAQ. CDR3 residues: CASSLTGVNNEQFF. CDR3 DNA: TGTGCCAGCAGCCTTACGGGGGTTAACAATGAGCAGTTCTTC. Supplemented by reference TRBV7-8 and TRBJ2-1, the full variable domain reads GAGVSQSPRYKVAKRGQDVALRCDPISGHVSLFWYQQALGQGPEFLTYFQNEAQLDKSGLPSDRFFAERPEGSVSTLKIQRTQQEDSAVYLCASSLTGVNNEQFFGPGTRLTVL.

The chain recombines TRBV5-1 with TRBJ2-3; TRBD2 matches at 7 bases. CDR3 length: 14 amino acids. Looked up from germline, CDR1 is SGHRS and CDR2 is YFSETQ. V trimming: 4 bases; J trimming: 5 bases; junction bases outside the gene matches: 7. The CDR3 DNA follows: TGCGCCAGCAGCGAGGGAGGGCCGGTAGATACGCAGTATTTT. Protein: CASSEGGPVDTQYF.

The chain recombines TRBV18 with TRBJ1-2; maybe TRBD1 (5 bases). The CDR3 covers 15 residues. CDR1 KGHSH and CDR2 LQKENI come from the germline V gene. The V end lost 0 bases, the J end lost 4 bases, and 12 bases lay between the germline ends. The CDR3 DNA reads TGTGCCAGCTCACCACCAAGCAGGGTGGGCTATGGCTACACCTTC. Its translation: CASSPPSRVGYGYTF.

V usage is TRBV19 and J usage is TRBJ2-2; 10 bases match TRBD1. Losses at the gene ends were 6 bases for V and 4 bases for J; bases not matched to a gene: 5. Germline loops: CDR1 LNHDA, CDR2 SQIVND (reference sequence). The CDR3 length is 15 residues. CDR3 sequence reads: CASRWGTGVTGELFF. CDR3 nucleotides: TGTGCCAGTAGATGGGGGACAGGGGTCACCGGGGAGCTGTTTTTT.

The V gene is TRBV14, the J gene TRBJ2-2; no reliable D call. V was shortened by 2 bases and J by 6 bases, with 7 bases between the two germline ends. There are 13 residues in the CDR3. Per the germline V gene, CDR1 is SGHDN and CDR2 is FVKESK. The CDR3 DNA sequence: TGTGCCAGCAGCCAAAATTATGCCGGGGAGCTGTTTTTT. Amino acids: CASSQNYAGELFF.

J is TRBJ1-2 and V is TRBV18; D is unresolved. With 2 bases removed from V and 2 bases from J, the gap between germline ends came to 3 bases. The CDR3 contains 12 residues. Per the germline V gene, CDR1 is KGHSH and CDR2 is LQKENI. CDR3 residues: CASSPENYGYTF. The DNA of the CDR3 is TGTGCCAGCTCACCAGAGAACTATGGCTACACCTTC.